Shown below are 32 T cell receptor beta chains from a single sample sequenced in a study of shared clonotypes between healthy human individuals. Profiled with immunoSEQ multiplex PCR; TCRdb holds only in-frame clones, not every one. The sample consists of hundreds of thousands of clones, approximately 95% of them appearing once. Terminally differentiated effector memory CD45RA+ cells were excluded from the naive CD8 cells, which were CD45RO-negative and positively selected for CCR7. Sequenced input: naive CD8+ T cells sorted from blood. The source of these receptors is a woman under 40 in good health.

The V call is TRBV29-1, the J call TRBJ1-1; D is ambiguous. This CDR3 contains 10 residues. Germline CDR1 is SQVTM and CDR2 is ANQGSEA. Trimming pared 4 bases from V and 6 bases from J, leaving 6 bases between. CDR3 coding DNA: TGCAGCGTTGTGGGTTCTGAAGCTTTCTTT. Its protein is CSVVGSEAFF.

This CDR3 reads CASSLRQGDEKLFF. The CDR3 nucleotides read TGTGCCAGCAGTTTGCGGCAGGGAGACGAAAAACTGTTTTTT. This chain joins TRBV28 and TRBJ1-4, with a possible D match to TRBD1 (5 bases). V lost 3 bases, J lost 8 bases, and 13 bases lay in between. The CDR3 covers 14 residues. The germline V gene has CDR1 MDHEN and CDR2 SYDVKM.

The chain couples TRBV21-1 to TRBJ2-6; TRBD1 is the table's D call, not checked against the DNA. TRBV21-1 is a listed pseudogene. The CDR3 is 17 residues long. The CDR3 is CASSEDRGGSGANVLTF. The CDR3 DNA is TGTGCCAGCAGCGAGGACAGGGGAGGCTCTGGGGCCAACGTCCTGACTTTC.

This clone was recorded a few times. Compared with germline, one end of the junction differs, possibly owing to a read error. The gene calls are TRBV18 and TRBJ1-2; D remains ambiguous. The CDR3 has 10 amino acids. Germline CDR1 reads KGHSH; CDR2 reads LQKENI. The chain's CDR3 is CASSKNLSGF. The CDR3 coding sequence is TGTGCCAGCTCGAAGAACCTCAGCGGCTTC.

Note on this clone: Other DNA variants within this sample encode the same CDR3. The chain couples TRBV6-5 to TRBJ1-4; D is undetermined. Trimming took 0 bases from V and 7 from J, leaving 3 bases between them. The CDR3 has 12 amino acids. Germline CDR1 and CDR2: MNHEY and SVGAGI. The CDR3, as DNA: TGTGCCAGCAGTTACTCAGGTGAAAAACTGTTTTTT. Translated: CASSYSGEKLFF.

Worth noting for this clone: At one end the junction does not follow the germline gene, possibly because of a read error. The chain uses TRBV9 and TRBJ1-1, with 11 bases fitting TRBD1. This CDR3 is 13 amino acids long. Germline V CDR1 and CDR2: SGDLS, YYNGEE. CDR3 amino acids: CNRGTGGNTEAFF. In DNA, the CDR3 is TGCAACCGGGGGACAGGGGGAAACACTGAAGCTTTCTTT.

In DNA, the CDR3 is TGTGCCAGTACCCCCCGCTCTGGACTAGCGGGAGGGCCAGGGTTCGGGGGTGAGCAGTTCTTC. This codes for CASTPRSGLAGGPGFGGEQFF. This rearrangement joins TRBV19 to TRBJ2-1; 15 bases agree with TRBD2. J lost 9 bases, V lost 7 bases, and 25 bases had no gene match. The CDR3 sequence is 21 residues long. Germline V CDR1 and CDR2: LNHDA, SQIVND (reference sequence).

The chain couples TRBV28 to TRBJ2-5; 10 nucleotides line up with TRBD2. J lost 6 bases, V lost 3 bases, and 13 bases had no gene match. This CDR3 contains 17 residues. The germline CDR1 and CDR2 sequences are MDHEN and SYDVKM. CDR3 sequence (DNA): TGTGCCAGCAGTTTCCGCCTAGCGGGAGTTGGGAGGAAGACCCAGTACTTC. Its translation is CASSFRLAGVGRKTQYF.

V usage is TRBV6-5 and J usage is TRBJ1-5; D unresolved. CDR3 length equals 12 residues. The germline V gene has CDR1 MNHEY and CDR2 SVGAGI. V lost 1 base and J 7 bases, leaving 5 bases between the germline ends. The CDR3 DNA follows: TGTGCCAGCAGTTACTTCGGCCAGCCCCAGCATTTT. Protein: CASSYFGQPQHF.

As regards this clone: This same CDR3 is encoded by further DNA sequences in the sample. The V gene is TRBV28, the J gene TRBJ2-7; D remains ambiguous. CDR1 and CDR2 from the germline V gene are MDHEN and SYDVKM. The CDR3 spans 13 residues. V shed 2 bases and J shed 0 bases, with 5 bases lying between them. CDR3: CASSLPSSYEQYF. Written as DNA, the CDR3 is TGTGCCAGCAGTTTACCCAGCTCCTACGAGCAGTACTTC.

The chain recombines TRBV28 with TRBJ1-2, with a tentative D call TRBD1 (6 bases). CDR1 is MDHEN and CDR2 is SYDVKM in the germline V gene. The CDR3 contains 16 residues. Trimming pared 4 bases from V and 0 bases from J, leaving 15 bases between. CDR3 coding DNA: TGTGCCAGCAGTTCCCCTGGACAGACCTCTAACTATGGCTACACCTTC. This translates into CASSSPGQTSNYGYTF.

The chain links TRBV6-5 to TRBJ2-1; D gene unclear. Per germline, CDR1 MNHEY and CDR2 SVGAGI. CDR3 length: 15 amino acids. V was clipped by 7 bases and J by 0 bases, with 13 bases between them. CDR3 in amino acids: CASTPQWGSYNEQFF. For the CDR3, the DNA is TGTGCCAGCACGCCTCAATGGGGCTCCTACAATGAGCAGTTCTTC.

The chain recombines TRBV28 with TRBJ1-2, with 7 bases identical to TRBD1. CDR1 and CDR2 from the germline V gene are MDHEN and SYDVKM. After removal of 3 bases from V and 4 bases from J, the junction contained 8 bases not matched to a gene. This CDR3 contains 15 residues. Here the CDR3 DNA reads TGTGCCAGCAGTTTCAAGGGGGCGTGGGGCTATGGCTACACCTTC. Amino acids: CASSFKGAWGYGYTF.

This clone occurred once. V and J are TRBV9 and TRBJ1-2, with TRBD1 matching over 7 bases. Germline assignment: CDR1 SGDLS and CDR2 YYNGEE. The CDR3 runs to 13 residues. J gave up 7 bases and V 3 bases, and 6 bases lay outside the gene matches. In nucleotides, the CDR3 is TGTGCCAGCAGCGCGGGACAGAAGGGTGGCTACACCTTC. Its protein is CASSAGQKGGYTF.

The CDR3 DNA is TGTGCCAGCAGTTTGTGGGGACAGACCTACGAGCAGTACTTC. This encodes CASSLWGQTYEQYF. The rearrangement links TRBV28 to TRBJ2-5, with 7 bases lining up with TRBD1. The J call could be wrong; TRBJ2-7 is a better fit for the DNA end. Germline V lookup: CDR1 MDHEN, CDR2 SYDVKM. The CDR3 has 14 amino acids.

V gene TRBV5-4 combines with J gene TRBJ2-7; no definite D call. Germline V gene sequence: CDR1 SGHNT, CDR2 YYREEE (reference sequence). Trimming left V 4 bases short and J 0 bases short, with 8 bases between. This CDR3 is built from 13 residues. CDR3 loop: CASSIYSSYEQYF. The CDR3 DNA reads TGTGCCAGCAGCATCTATAGCTCCTACGAGCAGTACTTC.

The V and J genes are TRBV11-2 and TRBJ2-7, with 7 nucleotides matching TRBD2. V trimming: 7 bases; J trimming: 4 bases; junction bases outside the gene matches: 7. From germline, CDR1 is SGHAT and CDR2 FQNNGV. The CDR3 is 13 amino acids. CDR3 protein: CASMEGGRYEQYF. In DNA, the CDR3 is TGTGCCAGCATGGAGGGAGGGAGGTACGAGCAGTACTTC.

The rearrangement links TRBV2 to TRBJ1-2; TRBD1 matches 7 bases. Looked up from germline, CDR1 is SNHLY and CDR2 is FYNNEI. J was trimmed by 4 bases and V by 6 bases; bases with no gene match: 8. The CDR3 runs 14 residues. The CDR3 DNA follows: TGTGCCAGCAGAGACACCTGGACAGGCTATGGCTACACCTTC. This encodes CASRDTWTGYGYTF.

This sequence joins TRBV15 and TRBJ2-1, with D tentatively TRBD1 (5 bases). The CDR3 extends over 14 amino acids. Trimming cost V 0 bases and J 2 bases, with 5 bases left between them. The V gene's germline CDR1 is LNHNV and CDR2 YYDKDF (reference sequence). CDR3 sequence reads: CATSREDTYNEQFF. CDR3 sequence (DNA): TGTGCCACCAGCAGAGAGGACACCTACAATGAGCAGTTCTTC. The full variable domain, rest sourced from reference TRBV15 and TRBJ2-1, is DAMVIQNPRYQVTQFGKPVTLSCSQTLNHNVMYWYQQKSSQAPKLLFHYYDKDFNNEADTPDNFQSRRPNTSFCFLDIRSPGLGDTAMYLCATSREDTYNEQFFGPGTRLTVL.

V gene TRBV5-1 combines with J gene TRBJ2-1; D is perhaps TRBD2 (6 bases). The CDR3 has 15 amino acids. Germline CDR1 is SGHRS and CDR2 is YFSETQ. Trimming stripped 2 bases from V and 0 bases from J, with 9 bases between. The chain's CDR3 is CASSLSSASYNEQFF. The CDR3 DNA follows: TGCGCCAGCAGCTTATCTAGCGCCTCCTACAATGAGCAGTTCTTC.

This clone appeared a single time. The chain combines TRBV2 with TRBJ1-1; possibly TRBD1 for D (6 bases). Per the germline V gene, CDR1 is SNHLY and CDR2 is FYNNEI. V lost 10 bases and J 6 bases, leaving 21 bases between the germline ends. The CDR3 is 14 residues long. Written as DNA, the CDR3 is TGTGCCAACTACTTAGGGACCACAGGGTCTGAAGCTTTCTTT. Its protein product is CANYLGTTGSEAFF.

The CDR3 is CASSEAEGIYNEQFF. The CDR3 DNA follows: TGTGCCAGCAGTGAAGCGGAGGGCATCTACAATGAGCAGTTCTTC. V and J are TRBV6-1 and TRBJ2-1; a possible D gene is TRBD2 (6 bases). CDR1 is MNHNS, CDR2 SASEGT, per germline. This CDR3 comprises 15 residues. V lost 0 bases and J 3 bases, leaving 9 bases between the germline ends.

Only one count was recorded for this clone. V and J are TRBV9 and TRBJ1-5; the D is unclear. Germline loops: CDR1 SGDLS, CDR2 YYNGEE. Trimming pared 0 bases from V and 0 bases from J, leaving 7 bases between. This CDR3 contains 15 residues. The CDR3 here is CASSVGLNSNQPQHF. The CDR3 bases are TGTGCCAGCAGCGTAGGACTGAATAGCAATCAGCCCCAGCATTTT.

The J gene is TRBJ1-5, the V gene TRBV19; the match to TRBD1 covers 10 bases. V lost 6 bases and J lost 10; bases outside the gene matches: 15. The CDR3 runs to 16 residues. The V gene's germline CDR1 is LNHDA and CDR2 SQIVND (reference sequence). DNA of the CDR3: TGTGCCAGTAGCTACTTGGGGACAGGGGTAGAATTACCCCAGCATTTT. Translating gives CASSYLGTGVELPQHF.

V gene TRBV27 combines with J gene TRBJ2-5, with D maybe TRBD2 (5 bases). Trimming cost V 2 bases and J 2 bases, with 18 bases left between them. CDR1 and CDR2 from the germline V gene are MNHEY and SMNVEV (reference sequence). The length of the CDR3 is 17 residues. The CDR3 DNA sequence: TGTGCCAGCAGTTTACGAGGGTCCAGGCGGATACAAGAGACCCAGTACTTC. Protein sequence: CASSLRGSRRIQETQYF.

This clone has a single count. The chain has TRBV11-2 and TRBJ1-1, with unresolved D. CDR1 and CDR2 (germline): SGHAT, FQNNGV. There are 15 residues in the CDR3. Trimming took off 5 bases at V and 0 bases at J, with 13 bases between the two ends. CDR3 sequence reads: CASSQPESLNTEAFF. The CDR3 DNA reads TGTGCCAGCAGCCAGCCCGAATCCCTGAACACTGAAGCTTTCTTT.

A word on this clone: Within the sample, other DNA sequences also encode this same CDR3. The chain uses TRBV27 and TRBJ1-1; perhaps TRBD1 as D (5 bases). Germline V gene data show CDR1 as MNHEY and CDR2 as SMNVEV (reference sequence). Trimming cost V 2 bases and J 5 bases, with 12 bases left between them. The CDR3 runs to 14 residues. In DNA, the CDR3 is TGTGCCAGCAGTTTAAGAGGGGTGGGGACTGAAGCTTTCTTT. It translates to CASSLRGVGTEAFF.

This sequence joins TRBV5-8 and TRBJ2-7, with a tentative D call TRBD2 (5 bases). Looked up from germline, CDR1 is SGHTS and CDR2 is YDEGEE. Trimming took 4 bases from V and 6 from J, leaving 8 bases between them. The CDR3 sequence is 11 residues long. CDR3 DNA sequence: TGTGCCAGCAGCCCAGGAGGCGAGCAGTACTTC. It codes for CASSPGGEQYF.

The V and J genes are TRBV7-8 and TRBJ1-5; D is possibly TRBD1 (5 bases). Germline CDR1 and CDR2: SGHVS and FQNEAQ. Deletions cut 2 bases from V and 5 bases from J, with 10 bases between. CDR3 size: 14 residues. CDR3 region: CASSLLKQDQPQHF. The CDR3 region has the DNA TGTGCCAGCAGCTTACTAAAACAGGATCAGCCCCAGCATTTT.

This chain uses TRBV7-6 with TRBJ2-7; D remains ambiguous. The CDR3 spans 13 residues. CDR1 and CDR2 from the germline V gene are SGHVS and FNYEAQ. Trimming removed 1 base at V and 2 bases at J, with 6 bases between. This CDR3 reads CASSLGVTYEQYF. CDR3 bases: TGTGCCAGCAGCTTAGGAGTAACCTACGAGCAGTACTTC.

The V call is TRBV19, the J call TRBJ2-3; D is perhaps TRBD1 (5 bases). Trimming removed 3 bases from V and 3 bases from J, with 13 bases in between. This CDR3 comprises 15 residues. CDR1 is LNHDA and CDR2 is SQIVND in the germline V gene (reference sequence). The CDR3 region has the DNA TGTGCCAGTAGTATTGGGCAGGGCAGGACAGATACGCAGTATTTT. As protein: CASSIGQGRTDTQYF. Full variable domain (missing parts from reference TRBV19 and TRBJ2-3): DGGITQSPKYLFRKEGQNVTLSCEQNLNHDAMYWYRQDPGQGLRLIYYSQIVNDFQKGDIAEGYSVSREKKESFPLTVTSAQKNPTAFYLCASSIGQGRTDTQYFGPGTRLTVL.

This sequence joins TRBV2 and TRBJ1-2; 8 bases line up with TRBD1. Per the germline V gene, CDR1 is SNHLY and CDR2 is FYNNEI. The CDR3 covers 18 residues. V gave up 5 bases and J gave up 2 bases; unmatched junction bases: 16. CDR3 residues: CASSQTPGTGESNYGYTF. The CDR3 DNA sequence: TGTGCCAGCAGTCAAACCCCCGGGACAGGTGAATCAAACTATGGCTACACCTTC.